These 18 T cell receptor beta chains share one sample of origin, sequenced in a study of cytomegalovirus exposure and HLA in healthy donors. Use of 60 Vbeta and 13 Jbeta primers characterized the PCR. TCRdb keeps only in-frame clones here, not all; method: immunoSEQ multiplex PCR. The table lists 150,000 to 200,000 clones, over 70% of them singletons. Sample: PBMCs. The receptors were sampled from a man aged 50 to 60 in good health and CMV-seronegative.

The chain couples TRBV6-4 to TRBJ1-3, with unresolved D. The CDR3 is 15 residues long. Germline CDR1 MRHNA, CDR2 SNTAGT. V was trimmed by 6 bases and J by 2 bases, leaving 14 bases between them. CDR3 DNA sequence: TGTGCCAGCAGCCTTACCGGGTCTCCTGGAAACACCATATATTTT. Its translation is CASSLTGSPGNTIYF.

This clone has only one observation. CDR3 DNA sequence: TGCAGTGCACTCAGGGGGAACGAGCAGTACTTC. Amino acids: CSALRGNEQYF. The chain has TRBV20-1 and TRBJ2-7, with 7 bases that match TRBD1. The CDR3 length is 11 residues. V shed 6 bases and J 5 bases; nucleotides not matched to a gene: 4. Germline lookup yields CDR1 DFQATT and CDR2 SNEGSKA (reference sequence).

V gene TRBV11-3 combines with J gene TRBJ2-7; a possible D gene is TRBD2 (7 bases). Trimming left V 5 bases short and J 4 bases short, with 12 bases between. The germline gives CDR1 SGHNT, CDR2 YENEEA. This CDR3 comprises 13 residues. The CDR3 region has the DNA TGTGCCAGCAGCAAAGGGGGGGCATACGAGCAGTACTTC. Encoded protein: CASSKGGAYEQYF.

V usage is TRBV5-6 and J usage is TRBJ2-5, with a tentative D call TRBD2 (5 bases). Trimming shortened V by 5 bases and J by 4 bases, and 18 bases separated the two germline ends. The CDR3 length is 15 residues. Germline V gives CDR1 SGHDT, CDR2 YYEEEE. CDR3 region: CASSSTEGEGETQYF. CDR3 bases: TGTGCCAGCAGTTCCACCGAGGGAGAGGGAGAGACCCAGTACTTC.

The rearrangement uses TRBV5-6 and TRBJ2-5; 9 bases fit TRBD2. The CDR3 runs to 17 residues. V lost 6 bases, J lost 5 bases, and 17 bases stayed unmatched. CDR1 and CDR2 from the germline V gene are SGHDT and YYEEEE. The CDR3 loop is CASTPRGSGGSRETQYF. Written as DNA, the CDR3 is TGTGCCAGCACGCCCCGGGGGAGCGGGGGGTCTCGTGAGACCCAGTACTTC.

The rearrangement links TRBV15 to TRBJ2-3, with 7 positions matching TRBD1. Per germline, CDR1 LNHNV and CDR2 YYDKDF (reference sequence). V dropped 5 bases and J dropped 2; count of bases not matched to a gene: 7. The CDR3 covers 15 residues. The CDR3 reads CATSENRGSTDTQYF. The CDR3 DNA sequence: TGTGCCACCAGCGAAAACAGGGGATCCACAGATACGCAGTATTTT.

V gene TRBV6-5 combines with J gene TRBJ2-7; TRBD2 aligns across 15 bases. The CDR3 sequence is 14 residues long. Germline-derived CDR1 and CDR2 are MNHEY and SVGAGI. V lost 8 bases and J lost 2; bases outside the gene matches: 1. The CDR3 loop is CASWTSGGAYEQYF. CDR3 sequence (DNA): TGTGCCAGCTGGACTAGCGGGGGGGCCTACGAGCAGTACTTC.

As for this clone: At one boundary the junction diverges from the germline segment, which might be a read error. Other DNA sequences within the sample encode an identical CDR3. The chain recombines TRBV4-3 with TRBJ2-7; 10 nucleotides line up with TRBD2. This CDR3 has 15 amino acids. The V gene's germline CDR1 is LGHNA and CDR2 YSLEER. CDR3: CASSAQLAGPYEQYF. DNA of the CDR3: TGCGCCAGCAGCGCCCAACTAGCGGGGCCGTACGAGCAATACTTC.

This rearrangement joins TRBV5-8 to TRBJ2-5; 10 nucleotides agree with TRBD1. This CDR3 contains 15 residues. Germline V gives CDR1 SGHTS, CDR2 YDEGEE. V lost 4 bases and J lost 2; bases outside the gene matches: 5. CDR3: CASSPGQGGQETQYF. Here the CDR3 DNA reads TGTGCCAGCAGCCCCGGACAGGGGGGTCAAGAGACCCAGTACTTC.

The chain has TRBV10-3 and TRBJ2-7; 7 positions match TRBD1. After removal of 0 bases from V and 2 bases from J, the junction contained 4 bases not matched to a gene. The germline CDR1 and CDR2 sequences are ENHRY and SYGVKD. CDR3 size: 15 residues. Written as DNA, the CDR3 is TGTGCCATCAGTGAGTCTTTGGGACAGACCTACGAGCAGTACTTC. Its translation: CAISESLGQTYEQYF.

This rearrangement joins TRBV20-1 to TRBJ2-1, with D unclear. The V end was cut by 7 bases, the J end by 6 bases, with 10 bases between. The germline gives CDR1 DFQATT, CDR2 SNEGSKA (reference sequence). This CDR3 region has 11 residues. The CDR3 sequence is CSVRGGNEQFF. CDR3 nucleotides: TGCAGTGTCCGAGGTGGCAATGAGCAGTTCTTC.

This sequence joins TRBV6-6 and TRBJ1-3; D ambiguous. The CDR3 loop spans 14 amino acids. V dropped 8 bases and J dropped 5 bases, with 16 bases sitting between them. CDR1 and CDR2 from the germline V gene are MNHNY and SVGAGI (reference sequence). In DNA form, the CDR3 reads TGTGCCAGCCTAGAAACTCCCGCTCGAAACACCATATATTTT. Its protein product is CASLETPARNTIYF.

This clone was detected a few times. This chain uses TRBV10-1 with TRBJ2-1, with unresolved D. CDR3 length equals 14 residues. The V end was cut by 0 bases, the J end by 2 bases, with 5 bases between. Germline CDR1 and CDR2: WNHNN and SYGVQD (reference sequence). The CDR3 DNA reads as TGCGCCAGCAGTGAGTCACTGGCCTACAATGAGCAGTTCTTC. Translating gives CASSESLAYNEQFF.

A word on this clone: One end of the junction fails to match germline, which may point to a read error. Here the CDR3 reads CSSIPYTEAFF. CDR3 in DNA: TGTTCCAGCATCCCCTACACTGAAGCTTTCTTT. The V gene is TRBV7-9, the J gene TRBJ1-1; D is ambiguous. The CDR3 loop spans 11 amino acids. Germline V gene sequence: CDR1 SEHNR, CDR2 FQNEAQ (reference sequence).

This clone came up a few times. This chain connects TRBV18 to TRBJ2-1; 9 positions agree with TRBD2. The germline CDR1 and CDR2 sequences are KGHSH and LQKENI. CDR3 length: 17 residues. J was trimmed by 1 base and V by 2 bases; bases with no gene match: 6. The CDR3 DNA reads TGTGCCAGCTCACCAGGACGACTAGCGGCGTCCTACAATGAGCAGTTCTTC. Protein: CASSPGRLAASYNEQFF.

The chain has TRBV5-1 and TRBJ1-1; D gene uncertain. The germline CDR1 and CDR2 sequences are SGHRS and YFSETQ. The CDR3 length is 13 residues. Trimming took off 3 bases at V and 3 bases at J, with 9 bases between the two ends. CDR3 bases: TGCGCCAGCAGCTGGAGCTACGACACTGAAGCTTTCTTT. Its protein is CASSWSYDTEAFF.

The chain is built from TRBV18 and TRBJ2-7, with TRBD1 matching 8 bases. There are 12 residues in the CDR3. Germline V lookup: CDR1 KGHSH, CDR2 LQKENI. V was clipped by 6 bases and J by 5 bases; unmatched bases: 3. The CDR3 nucleotides read TGTGCCAGCTCCCCGGACAGGGACGAGCAGTACTTC. As protein: CASSPDRDEQYF.

In this sample, this clone turned up once. The rearrangement links TRBV5-1 to TRBJ2-2; D remains ambiguous. Per the germline V gene, CDR1 is SGHRS and CDR2 is YFSETQ. There are 15 residues in the CDR3. Deletions cut 3 bases from V and 3 bases from J, with 12 bases between. In nucleotides, the CDR3 is TGCGCCAGCAGCTCGATTGGGCCCCACACCGGGGAGCTGTTTTTT. Protein: CASSSIGPHTGELFF.